The 18 T cell receptor beta chains in this list originate from one sample, sequenced in a study of post-analysis software for immune sequencing data. These receptors' targets are unknown. Study-wide points: Five or six TRBV segments were more frequent in patients than controls; TRBV5-6, TRBV5-1 and TRBV20-1 belonged to this group.

TCR beta libraries were prepared from cDNA with unique molecular identifiers. TCRdb itself ran the PCR reads through MiXCR, one entry per CDR3 protein. The sample lists about 810,000 distinct CDR3 sequences, roughly 58% occurring once. Sequenced material: blood. The receptors stem from a girl between 10 and 17 years old with multiple sclerosis.

This clonotype was recorded many times. This sequence joins TRBV12-3 or TRBV12-4 and TRBJ2-7; maybe TRBD1 (6 bases). The CDR3 is 13 residues long. The V end was cut by 5 bases, the J end by 0 bases, with 8 bases between. In DNA form, the CDR3 reads TGTGCCAGCAGTACAGGGTTCTCCTACGAGCAGTACTTC. It encodes CASSTGFSYEQYF.

This clonotype was seen at least ten times. The V gene is TRBV20-1, the J gene TRBJ1-6; 9 bases agree with TRBD1. Per the germline V gene, CDR1 is DFQATT and CDR2 is SNEGSKA (reference sequence). This CDR3 spans 13 amino acids. Unmatched junction bases numbered 4, after V lost 3 bases and J lost 10 bases. The CDR3 here is CSARTGGGSPLHF. The CDR3 DNA reads as TGCAGTGCTAGGACAGGGGGAGGATCACCCCTCCACTTT.

This clonotype came up a few times. V usage is TRBV29-1 and J usage is TRBJ2-6, with 8 bases matching TRBD1. The ends lost 3 bases at V and 0 bases at J; junction bases unmatched: 4. The CDR3 loop spans 16 amino acids. Germline V gives CDR1 SQVTM, CDR2 ANQGSEA. CDR3 coding DNA: TGCAGCGTTGATGGACAGGGCTTCTCTGGGGCCAACGTCCTGACTTTC. Protein product: CSVDGQGFSGANVLTF.

This clonotype was counted a few times. The J gene is TRBJ2-1, the V gene TRBV29-1; 12 positions agree with TRBD2. The J call is doubtful: the DNA matches TRBJ2-7 better. The CDR3 runs 13 residues. Germline CDR1 and CDR2: SQVTM and ANQGSEA. CDR3: CSVRGLAGNEQYF. CDR3 sequence (DNA): TGCAGCGTTAGGGGACTAGCGGGCAATGAGCAGTACTTC.

The V gene is TRBV20-1, the J gene TRBJ2-1; 7 positions match TRBD1. From germline, CDR1 is DFQATT and CDR2 SNEGSKA (reference sequence). J was trimmed by 6 bases and V by 5 bases; bases with no gene match: 10. The CDR3 runs 14 residues. The CDR3 DNA is TGCAGTGCTTACAGGGGTCCTTCGGGCAATGAGCAGTTCTTC. Amino acids: CSAYRGPSGNEQFF.

As to this clonotype: At one of its ends the junction is not consistent with the germline gene, which may arise from a read error. This chain uses TRBV20-1 with TRBJ2-5, with 8 bases matching TRBD1. The CDR3 totals 12 residues. The germline gives CDR1 DFQATT, CDR2 SNEGSKA (reference sequence). CDR3 sequence: CSAGTGQEAQYF. The CDR3 nucleotides are TGCAGTGCTGGGACAGGCCAAGAGGCCCAGTACTTC.

This chain uses TRBV27 with TRBJ1-1; D is unclear. The germline V gene has CDR1 MNHEY and CDR2 SMNVEV (reference sequence). The V end lost 7 bases, the J end lost 1 base, and 13 bases lay between the germline ends. CDR3 size: 14 residues. The CDR3 here is CASTWRARNTEAFF. In DNA, the CDR3 is TGTGCCAGCACCTGGAGGGCTCGGAACACTGAAGCTTTCTTT.

This sequence joins TRBV10-3 and TRBJ1-1, with D perhaps TRBD1 (5 bases). The V end lost 3 bases, the J end lost 0 bases, and 11 bases lay between the germline ends. Germline V gene data show CDR1 as ENHRY and CDR2 as SYGVKD. The CDR3 spans 15 residues. The CDR3 nucleotides are TGTGCCATCAGTGAATCCGGGACCCTGAACACTGAAGCTTTCTTT. It codes for CAISESGTLNTEAFF.

The count of this clonotype is one. One end of the junction is discordant with germline, which a read error may explain. The chain couples TRBV7-8 to TRBJ2-1; 11 nucleotides line up with TRBD2. Germline lookup yields CDR1 SGHVS and CDR2 FQNEAQ. The CDR3 length is 17 residues. CDR3 coding DNA: TGTGCCAGCAGCTTAGAACTAGCGGGAGTTATGAGCAATGGGCAGTTCTTC. Protein: CASSLELAGVMSNGQFF.

The chain links TRBV29-1 to TRBJ2-1; D gene ambiguous. V lost 7 bases and J lost 10, with 11 bases in between. This CDR3 has 10 amino acids. The germline CDR1 and CDR2 sequences are SQVTM and ANQGSEA. CDR3 amino acids: CSGHSAEQFF. The CDR3 DNA sequence: TGCAGCGGTCACTCAGCCGAGCAGTTCTTC.

The chain couples TRBV3-1 to TRBJ2-2; TRBD2 aligns across 8 bases. The CDR3 extends over 19 amino acids. Looked up from germline, CDR1 is LGHDT and CDR2 is YNNKEL (reference sequence). J gave up 0 bases and V 1 base, and 10 bases lay outside the gene matches. CDR3 DNA: TGTGCCAGCAGCCAAGTAGGTCTAGCGGGCTTCGCGAACACCGGGGAGCTGTTTTTT. Residues: CASSQVGLAGFANTGELFF.

This chain links TRBV6-4 with TRBJ1-1; weak D call: TRBD1 (6 bases). V was pared by 0 bases and J by 7 bases, with 9 bases between. From germline, CDR1 is MRHNA and CDR2 SNTAGT. CDR3 length: 13 residues. CDR3 sequence reads: CASSDSSDSEAFF. The CDR3, as DNA: TGTGCCAGCAGTGACTCGTCGGACAGTGAAGCTTTCTTT.

CDR3 DNA: TGCGCCAGCAGCTTAGGTTCTAGCGGGCTCACAGATACGCAGTATTTT. It translates to CASSLGSSGLTDTQYF. The V gene is TRBV5-1, the J gene TRBJ2-3; 8 positions match TRBD2. The V segment lost 2 bases and the J segment 2 bases; nucleotides outside the gene matches: 7. Germline V lookup: CDR1 SGHRS, CDR2 YFSETQ. This CDR3 has 16 amino acids.

This sequence joins TRBV4-1 and TRBJ2-7; 7 nucleotides match TRBD2. Germline V gene lookup returns CDR1 MGHRA and CDR2 YSYEKL. V lost 0 bases to trimming and J lost 0 bases; unmatched junction nucleotides: 5. The length of the CDR3 is 16 residues. The CDR3 bases are TGCGCCAGCAGCCAAGAATGGGGGGGACTCTCCTACGAGCAGTACTTC. It yields the protein CASSQEWGGLSYEQYF.

This chain uses TRBV2 with TRBJ2-3; D is ambiguous. There are 12 residues in the CDR3. CDR1 is SNHLY, CDR2 FYNNEI, per germline. V lost 6 bases, J lost 6 bases, and 10 bases lay in between. The CDR3 spells CASRELQDTQYF. CDR3 nucleotides: TGTGCCAGCAGGGAACTTCAGGATACGCAGTATTTT.

This chain connects TRBV10-3 to TRBJ2-1; 10 nucleotides match TRBD2. The V and J ends lost 6 bases and 6 bases, in that order; junction bases with no gene match: 2. Germline V gene data show CDR1 as ENHRY and CDR2 as SYGVKD. The CDR3 is 13 amino acids. The DNA for the CDR3 is TGTGCCATCAGGGCTAGCGGGAGCAATGAGCAGTTCTTC. Its translation is CAIRASGSNEQFF.

This chain links TRBV5-5 with TRBJ2-3; 10 bases fit TRBD2. J lost 4 bases, V lost 4 bases, and 6 bases had no gene match. The germline gives CDR1 SGHKS, CDR2 YYEKEE (reference sequence). There are 15 residues in the CDR3. This CDR3 is CASSTTSGISDTQYF. CDR3 coding DNA: TGTGCCAGCAGCACCACTAGCGGGATATCAGATACGCAGTATTTT.

This chain joins TRBV12-5 and TRBJ2-2; D is perhaps TRBD1 or TRBD2 (5 bases each). CDR1 and CDR2 from the germline V gene are LGHNT and FRNRAP. V lost 6 bases, J lost 10 bases, and 12 bases lay in between. This CDR3 has 12 amino acids. The CDR3: CASGRGVVELFF. Written as DNA, the CDR3 is TGTGCTAGTGGGAGGGGAGTCGTGGAGCTGTTTTTT.